The T cell receptor beta chain described here comes from a study of T-cell reconstitution after alpha-beta-depleted transplantation in children. Study outcomes and limitations: Several hundred graft clones that had expanded were reportedly the source of alpha-beta T cells about two months after transplant.

Unique molecular identifiers were used to barcode this TCRbeta library. TCRdb recomputed calls from the PCR reads with MiXCR, one row per CDR3 protein. Altogether 900,000 or so distinct CDR3 sequences are present, around 15% being singletons, with the ten largest covering around 5.3%. The length of the CDR3 is 13 residues. V was clipped by 3 bases and J by 7 bases, with 13 bases between them. In germline, CDR1 is SGHRS, CDR2 YFSETQ. With respect to this clonotype: What it binds is unknown.

This chain uses TRBV5-1 with TRBJ2-5; tentative D call: TRBD2 (7 bases). This sequence was found in a male patient between 10 and 17 years old who had a stem cell transplant for acute lymphoblastic leukemia, so the T cells may come from the graft donor. Specimen: PBMCs, mostly from graft donor cells, collected 360 days after TCRalphabeta/CD19-depleted stem cell transplant. The CDR3 region has the DNA TGCGCCAGCAGCTCTTCTAGGGGGGGGACCCAGTACTTC. This translates into CASSSSRGGTQYF.